Listed below are T cell receptor beta chains from one sample, sequenced in a study of vaccination and CD4 T cells after COVID-19. For these TCRs, the target antigens are not known. TCRdb reprocessed the PCR reads with MiXCR, giving one entry per CDR3 protein. Among roughly 12,000 distinct CDR3 sequences listed, 47% were seen once. The sample consisted of CD4+ T cells from blood, cultured in vitro. The receptors originated from a human donor who had recovered from COVID-19. Each CDR3 is given with its conserved first and last residue. A D gene is named only where the DNA matches it firmly. Expanded clones are given a class, and other clones once, few, many or no size at all.

TRBJ2-7	TRBV6-1	NA	NA	CATQQYQGSDEQYF	TGTGCCACCCAACAGTATCAGGGGTCCGACGAGCAGTACTTC
TRBJ2-1	TRBV10-2	TRBD2	NA	CASSRGTSGRSPYNEQFF	TGCGCCAGCAGCCGCGGGACTAGCGGGAGAAGCCCCTACAATGAGCAGTTCTTC
TRBJ1-2	TRBV18	NA	few	CASSPGTDPYGYTF	TGTGCCAGCTCACCGGGGACGGACCCCTATGGCTACACCTTC
TRBJ1-5	TRBV6-1	TRBD1	NA	CASSGGSGTVDQPQHF	TGTGCCAGCAGTGGGGGATCCGGGACAGTGGATCAGCCCCAGCATTTT
TRBJ2-1	TRBV11-3	TRBD1	NA	CASSLTGGNEQFF	TGTGCCAGCAGCTTGACAGGGGGCAATGAGCAGTTCTTC
TRBJ1-1	TRBV29-1	NA	NA	CSVRRMNTEAFF	TGCAGCGTCCGACGGATGAACACTGAAGCTTTCTTT
TRBJ1-4	TRBV7-9	NA	few	CASSLGSTGSNEKLFF	TGTGCCAGCAGCTTAGGTAGTACAGGATCGAATGAAAAACTGTTTTTT
TRBJ2-3	TRBV5-4	TRBD2	NA	CASSLGSSGSGTDTQYF	TGTGCCAGCAGCTTGGGATCTAGCGGGAGTGGGACAGATACGCAGTATTTT
TRBJ2-1	TRBV27	TRBD1	few	CASSLSGTGIVIVPMYNEQFF	TGTGCCAGCAGTCTATCCGGGACAGGGATCGTAATAGTACCCATGTACAATGAGCAGTTCTTC
TRBJ2-7	TRBV2	NA	once	CASSGAYEQYF	TGTGCCAGCAGTGGGGCATACGAGCAGTACTTC
TRBJ2-2	TRBV1	NA	NA	CTSSPFAGGGTGELFF	TGCACCAGCAGCCCCTTTGCGGGAGGCGGCACCGGGGAGCTGTTTTTT
TRBJ2-5	TRBV28	NA	NA	CASSLAGLLNSYQETQYF	TGTGCCAGCAGTTTAGCCGGACTACTTAACTCATACCAAGAGACCCAGTACTTC
TRBJ1-5	TRBV27	NA	few	CASSRQPNQPQHF	TGTGCCAGCAGCAGACAGCCAAATCAGCCCCAGCATTTT
TRBJ2-1	TRBV27	TRBD2	few	CASSLMGPSGRGEQFF	TGTGCCAGCAGTTTGATGGGGCCTAGCGGGAGGGGTGAGCAGTTCTTC
TRBJ2-1	TRBV12-3/TRBV12-4	TRBD2	NA	CASSLSGGAYNEQFF	TGTGCCAGCAGTTTAAGCGGGGGGGCCTACAATGAGCAGTTCTTC
TRBJ2-2	TRBV7-2	NA	NA	CASSLRIGELFF	TGTGCCAGCAGCTTACGGATCGGGGAGCTGTTTTTT
TRBJ1-2	TRBV29-1	NA	NA	CSVEEIQGWYGYTF	TGCAGCGTTGAAGAAATACAGGGATGGTATGGCTACACCTTC
TRBJ2-3	TRBV10-1	TRBD2	NA	CASSAKRGPDTQYF	TGCGCCAGCAGTGCGAAGCGGGGTCCAGATACGCAGTATTTT
TRBJ1-5	TRBV6-1	NA	few	CASSVGQFSNQPQHF	TGTGCCAGCAGTGTCGGACAGTTCAGCAATCAGCCCCAGCATTTT
TRBJ1-1	TRBV23-1	TRBD1	few	CASTPPSRTGFPFAFF	TGCGCCAGCACTCCCCCCTCAAGGACAGGGTTCCCTTTCGCTTTCTTT
TRBJ2-7	TRBV6-2/TRBV6-3	NA	NA	CASIPQPGGVSYEQYF	TGTGCCAGCATACCTCAACCCGGGGGCGTATCGTACGAGCAGTACTTC
TRBJ1-2	TRBV7-8	NA	NA	CASSLSPDHYGYTF	TGTGCCAGCAGCTTATCCCCGGACCACTATGGCTACACCTTC
TRBJ2-5	TRBV18	NA	NA	CASSPPNGQETQYF	TGTGCCAGCTCACCACCAAACGGCCAAGAGACCCAGTACTTC
TRBJ2-1	TRBV11-2	NA	NA	CASSLVGQFSYNEQFF	TGTGCCAGCAGCTTAGTCGGACAGTTCTCCTACAATGAGCAGTTCTTC
TRBJ1-4	TRBV7-8	NA	NA	CASSAGRATNEKLFF	TGTGCCAGCAGCGCTGGGAGAGCAACTAATGAAAAACTGTTTTTT
TRBJ2-3	TRBV11-3	NA	NA	CASSQGGVETDTQYF	TGTGCCAGCAGCCAGGGCGGCGTGGAGACAGATACGCAGTATTTT
TRBJ2-7	TRBV19	TRBD2	few	CASSIGTSGILYEQYF	TGTGCCAGTAGTATTGGGACTAGCGGGATTTTATACGAGCAGTACTTC
TRBJ2-1	TRBV7-8	NA	few	CASSLGQYNEQFF	TGTGCCAGCAGCTTAGGCCAGTACAATGAGCAGTTCTTC
TRBJ2-7	TRBV14	NA	NA	CASSDSFYEQYF	TGTGCCAGCAGCGATAGCTTCTACGAGCAGTACTTC
TRBJ2-1	TRBV20-1	NA	NA	CSAKTRTSYNEQFF	TGCAGTGCTAAGACTAGAACCTCCTACAATGAGCAGTTCTTC
TRBJ1-1	TRBV11-3	NA	NA	CASSLGAGGLNTEAFF	TGTGCCAGCAGCTTAGGGGCCGGGGGGCTGAACACTGAAGCTTTCTTT
TRBJ1-2	TRBV5-5	TRBD1	NA	CASQNRGQDYGYTF	TGTGCCAGCCAAAACAGGGGGCAAGACTATGGCTACACCTTC
TRBJ2-2	TRBV5-5	TRBD1	NA	CASSSTWGTGNTGELFF	TGTGCCAGCAGCTCGACGTGGGGGACAGGGAACACCGGGGAGCTGTTTTTT
TRBJ1-6	TRBV12-3/TRBV12-4	NA	few	CASSLALGSPLHF	TGTGCCAGCAGTTTAGCGCTGGGTTCACCCCTCCACTTT
TRBJ2-7	TRBV24-1	TRBD1	NA	CATSPVGQGSYEQYF	TGTGCCACCTCGCCGGTGGGACAGGGCTCCTACGAGCAGTACTTC
TRBJ2-5	TRBV9	TRBD2	NA	CASSARTSQGAQYF	TGTGCCAGCAGCGCTCGGACTAGTCAAGGGGCCCAGTACTTC
TRBJ2-5	TRBV6-5	TRBD2	few	CASSYSSPTIAGLHLGPQYF	TGTGCCAGCAGTTACTCCTCCCCCACAATAGCGGGACTCCATTTGGGACCCCAGTACTTC
TRBJ2-7	TRBV6-5	NA	NA	CASSYSGRISEQYF	TGTGCCAGCAGTTACTCGGGCAGGATAAGCGAGCAGTACTTC
TRBJ1-5	TRBV7-9	NA	few	CASTGRGESNSNQPQHF	TGTGCCAGCACTGGCAGGGGCGAATCGAATAGCAATCAGCCCCAGCATTTT
TRBJ2-7	TRBV23-1	NA	NA	CASSQSYWLLYEQYF	TGCGCCAGCAGTCAATCGTATTGGCTTCTCTACGAGCAGTACTTC
TRBJ2-7	TRBV27	TRBD1	NA	CASSWDRGYEQYF	TGTGCCAGCAGTTGGGACAGGGGGTACGAGCAGTACTTC
TRBJ2-3	TRBV27	TRBD2	NA	CASSSSSGNTQYF	TGTGCCAGCAGTTCCTCTAGCGGTAATACGCAGTATTTT
TRBJ2-7	TRBV11-3	TRBD2	NA	CASSLRPSGGSYEQYF	TGTGCCAGCAGCTTAAGACCTAGCGGGGGCTCCTACGAGCAGTACTTC
TRBJ2-5	TRBV11-3	NA	NA	CASSLDHGQQETQYF	TGTGCCAGCAGCTTAGATCACGGACAGCAAGAGACCCAGTACTTC
TRBJ1-5	TRBV5-1	TRBD1	once	CASSLMTGGNQPQHF	TGCGCCAGCAGCTTGATGACAGGGGGTAATCAGCCCCAGCATTTT